The entry below gives a single TCR beta chain sequence along with its context. Antigen unknown. The data were taken from a study of T-cell reconstitution after alpha-beta-depleted transplantation in children. General observations from the study: Newly generated T cells supplied most T-cell counts and diversity one year post-transplant. Expanded graft clones numbering several hundred reportedly gave rise to alpha-beta T cells about two months after transplant.

This CDR3 contains 16 residues. The germline CDR1 and CDR2 sequences are LNHNV and YYDKDF (reference sequence). V lost 3 bases and J lost 5, with 17 bases in between. Molecular barcoding with unique molecular identifiers was used for the TCRbeta library. TCRdb re-derived calls from the PCR reads in MiXCR, one entry per CDR3 protein. The sample consists of some 310,000 distinct CDR3 sequences, over 20% of them appearing once. The chain employs TRBV15 and TRBJ2-1, with D tentatively TRBD1 or TRBD2 (5 bases each). This TCR derives from a male patient aged 10 to 17 who had a stem cell transplant for acute lymphoblastic leukemia, so the T cells may come from the graft donor. The material was PBMCs, mostly from graft donor cells, obtained 180 days after TCRalphabeta/CD19-depleted stem cell transplant. CDR3 region: CATSSDPGRRHNEQFF. The CDR3 DNA follows: TGTGCCACCAGCAGTGACCCGGGACGGCGCCACAATGAGCAGTTCTTC.